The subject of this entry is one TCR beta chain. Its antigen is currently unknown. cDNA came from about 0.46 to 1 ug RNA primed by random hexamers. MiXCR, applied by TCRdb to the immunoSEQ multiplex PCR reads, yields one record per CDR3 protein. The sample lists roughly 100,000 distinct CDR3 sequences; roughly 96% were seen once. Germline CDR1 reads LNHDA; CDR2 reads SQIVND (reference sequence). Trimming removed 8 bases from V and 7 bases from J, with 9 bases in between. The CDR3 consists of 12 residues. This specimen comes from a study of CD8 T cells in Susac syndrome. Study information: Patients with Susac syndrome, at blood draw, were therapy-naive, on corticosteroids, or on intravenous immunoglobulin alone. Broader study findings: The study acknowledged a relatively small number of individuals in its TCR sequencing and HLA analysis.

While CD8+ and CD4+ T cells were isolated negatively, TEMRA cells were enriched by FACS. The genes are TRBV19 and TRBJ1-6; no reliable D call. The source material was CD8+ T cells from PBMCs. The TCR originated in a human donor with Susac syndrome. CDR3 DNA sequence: TGTGCCAGTTCGGCGAGAAATTCACCCCTCCACTTT. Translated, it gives CASSARNSPLHF.